Described below is a single T cell receptor beta chain sequence and its context. The antigen remains undetermined. The trim removed 4 bases at V and 1 base at J, leaving 2 bases unmatched. The CDR3 spans 15 residues. From germline, CDR1 is SGHKS and CDR2 YYEKEE (reference sequence). This record belongs to a study of siplizumab effects on memory and regulatory T cells. Study-wide results and caveats: Naive T cells appeared more varied than memory cells and looked like key alloresponse contributors.

The study took a few donor pairs, and their unstimulated naive, memory, effector memory and TEMRA subsets were sequenced. TCR templates numbering 95,000 to 100,000 were assayed per sample. TCRdb's table, derived via immunoSEQ multiplex PCR, lists solely in-frame clones and lacks some. This sample carries over 35,000 clones, more than 70% of them seen once, and the ten largest clones take less than 0.25%. The chain recombines TRBV5-5 with TRBJ2-2, with TRBD1 matching over 9 bases. Material for sequencing was naive CD4+ T cells sorted from blood. The receptor was isolated from a human donor in good health. Written as DNA, the CDR3 is TGTGCCAGCAGCATGGACAGGGGGAACACCGGGGAGCTGTTTTTT. Translated, it gives CASSMDRGNTGELFF.